The 29 T cell receptor beta chains presented below share a single source sample, sequenced in a study of Tregs in tolerant kidney transplant recipients. Sequenced by immunoSEQ multiplex PCR; TCRdb stores in-frame clones only, minus some. The sample lists some 70,000 clones, about 83% occurring once. The sequencing sample was made of CD4+ T cells from blood. The receptors derive from a human donor in good health.

The chain uses TRBV27 and TRBJ2-4; D may be TRBD2 (5 bases). V was trimmed by 3 bases and J by 15 bases, leaving 21 bases between them. This CDR3 has 14 amino acids. The germline gives CDR1 MNHEY, CDR2 SMNVEV (reference sequence). CDR3 protein: CASSFYGGLPVLYF. Here the CDR3 DNA reads TGTGCCAGCAGTTTTTATGGCGGACTCCCTGTTCTGTACTTC.

The V gene is TRBV5-1, the J gene TRBJ1-1, with D perhaps TRBD1 (6 bases). Trimming shortened V by 4 bases and J by 0 bases, and 10 bases separated the two germline ends. The CDR3 totals 14 residues. The germline V gene has CDR1 SGHRS and CDR2 YFSETQ. The CDR3 reads CASSQGIVNTEAFF. In DNA form, the CDR3 reads TGCGCCAGCAGCCAGGGGATAGTGAACACTGAAGCTTTCTTT.

The chain joins TRBV9 to TRBJ1-2, with D unresolved. The germline CDR1 and CDR2 sequences are SGDLS and YYNGEE. V shed 0 bases and J shed 2 bases, with 11 bases lying between them. CDR3 size: 15 residues. The CDR3 here is CASSVDAAPNYGYTF. CDR3 in DNA: TGTGCCAGCAGCGTAGATGCGGCACCGAACTATGGCTACACCTTC.

The chain recombines TRBV12-5 with TRBJ2-7; 9 bases line up with TRBD2. The J segment lost 0 bases and the V segment lost 2 bases, leaving 17 bases of the junction unmatched. CDR1 and CDR2 from the germline V gene are LGHNT and FRNRAP. This CDR3 spans 20 amino acids. CDR3 coding DNA: TGTGCTAGTGGTTTGCGCCCCCCCGCCCTTAGCGGGAGAGTCTCCTACGAGCAGTACTTC. This gives the protein CASGLRPPALSGRVSYEQYF. Looking up the rest from reference TRBV12-5 and TRBJ2-7 gives the full variable domain: DARVTQTPRHKVTEMGQEVTMRCQPILGHNTVFWYRQTMMQGLELLAYFRNRAPLDDSGMPKDRFSAEMPDATLATLKIQPSEPRDSAVYFCASGLRPPALSGRVSYEQYFGPGTRLTVT.

The sample holds many counts of this clone. This chain joins TRBV11-2 and TRBJ2-3; no firm D call. Trimming cost V 3 bases and J 6 bases, with 10 bases left between them. CDR3 length equals 13 residues. Germline CDR1 is SGHAT and CDR2 is FQNNGV. CDR3 DNA sequence: TGTGCCAGCAGCTTTTCCTGGACGGATACGCAGTATTTT. It yields the protein CASSFSWTDTQYF.

The chain has TRBV5-4 and TRBJ2-5; TRBD1 is a possible D gene (5 bases). Germline V gene data show CDR1 as SGHNT and CDR2 as YYREEE (reference sequence). The CDR3 contains 16 residues. V lost 2 bases and J 2 bases, leaving 16 bases between the germline ends. The CDR3 region has the DNA TGTGCCAGCAGCTTTCAGCAGGGTTCAGGGCAAGAGACCCAGTACTTC. This gives the protein CASSFQQGSGQETQYF. The full variable domain, with the rest looked up from reference TRBV5-4 and TRBJ2-5, is ETGVTQSPTHLIKTRGQQVTLRCSSQSGHNTVSWYQQALGQGPQFIFQYYREEENGRGNFPPRFSGLQFPNYSSELNVNALELDDSALYLCASSFQQGSGQETQYFGPGTRLLVL.

The J gene is TRBJ1-2, the V gene TRBV27, with unresolved D. The V end was cut by 5 bases, the J end by 4 bases, with 11 bases between. The CDR3 consists of 13 residues. Germline CDR1 is MNHEY and CDR2 is SMNVEV (reference sequence). DNA for the CDR3: TGTGCCAGCAGTCCCCTGTTCGGCTATGGCTACACCTTC. Translation gives CASSPLFGYGYTF.

The V call is TRBV30, the J call TRBJ1-3; D is possibly TRBD1 (5 bases). V was pared by 5 bases and J by 11 bases, with 16 bases between. Germline assignment: CDR1 GTSNPN and CDR2 SVGIG (reference sequence). The CDR3 runs 12 residues. CDR3 sequence: CAWAHSVGAIYF. CDR3 bases: TGTGCCTGGGCCCATAGCGTGGGGGCCATATATTTT.

The rearrangement links TRBV6-1 to TRBJ2-1; unclear D gene. Germline V gene lookup returns CDR1 MNHNS and CDR2 SASEGT. V gave up 4 bases and J gave up 9 bases, with 13 bases separating them. The CDR3 spans 13 residues. CDR3 sequence: CASSANSGSEQFF. In DNA, the CDR3 is TGTGCCAGCAGTGCTAACAGTGGAAGTGAGCAGTTCTTC.

V is TRBV18 and J is TRBJ2-5, with D unresolved. The germline V gene has CDR1 KGHSH and CDR2 LQKENI. The CDR3 is 14 residues long. With 3 bases removed from V and 1 base from J, the gap between germline ends came to 9 bases. The CDR3 sequence is CASSPRRIQETQYF. CDR3 DNA: TGTGCCAGCTCACCCAGACGTATCCAAGAGACCCAGTACTTC.

The V and J genes are TRBV28 and TRBJ2-1; 7 positions match TRBD2. Germline V gene data show CDR1 as MDHEN and CDR2 as SYDVKM. The CDR3 has 16 amino acids. V lost 7 bases to trimming and J lost 2 bases; unmatched junction nucleotides: 11. The CDR3 here is CASTPIGGRPYNEQFF. CDR3 DNA: TGTGCCAGCACCCCCATAGGCGGGAGACCCTACAATGAGCAGTTCTTC.

V is TRBV18 and J is TRBJ2-5; 8 bases fit TRBD1. The CDR3 contains 17 residues. Losses at the gene ends were 0 bases for V and 1 base for J; bases not matched to a gene: 7. Germline V gene sequence: CDR1 KGHSH, CDR2 LQKENI. Written as DNA, the CDR3 is TGTGCCAGCTCACCACCGATCGTAGGGACAGGCCAAGAGACCCAGTACTTC. Translation gives CASSPPIVGTGQETQYF.

The chain uses TRBV2 and TRBJ2-7, with TRBD2 matching 7 bases. The germline V gene encodes CDR1 SNHLY and CDR2 FYNNEI. CDR3 length: 14 residues. Losses at the gene ends were 3 bases for V and 4 bases for J; bases not matched to a gene: 6. The CDR3 spells CASSEGGSIYEQYF. The CDR3 DNA follows: TGTGCCAGCAGTGAGGGCGGGAGTATATACGAGCAGTACTTC.

On this clone itself: Compared with germline, one end of the junction differs, possibly owing to a read error. The J gene is TRBJ2-5, the V gene TRBV7-2; D remains ambiguous. CDR3 length equals 14 residues. Germline V CDR1 and CDR2: SGHTA, FQGNSA. CDR3 in DNA: TGTGCCAGCACCTTAAACCCCGCTTCGGAGACCCAGTACTTC. It codes for CASTLNPASETQYF.

The CDR3 DNA sequence: TGTGCCAGCAGCGTAGACCCCTCAGGGGGGTATGGCTACACCTTC. Its translation is CASSVDPSGGYGYTF. The J gene is TRBJ1-2, the V gene TRBV9; 7 nucleotides align to TRBD1. The junction had 7 bases not matched to a gene; V was cut back by 0 bases and J by 5 bases. CDR1 and CDR2 from the germline V gene are SGDLS and YYNGEE. This CDR3 comprises 15 residues.

This clone was counted at least ten times. The chain uses TRBV10-3 and TRBJ2-3, with a weak D call TRBD2 (5 bases). V was pared by 11 bases and J by 6 bases, with 24 bases between. The germline V gene encodes CDR1 ENHRY and CDR2 SYGVKD. The CDR3 runs 15 residues. CDR3 bases: TGTGCCCACGGTCGGAGCGGACTTAACCGGGATACGCAGTATTTT. This gives the protein CAHGRSGLNRDTQYF.

This chain joins TRBV19 and TRBJ2-1, with TRBD2 identical over 7 bases. V gave up 5 bases and J gave up 4 bases; unmatched junction bases: 11. The CDR3 has 16 amino acids. Germline CDR1 and CDR2: LNHDA and SQIVND (reference sequence). The CDR3 reads CASSLSSGTLYNEQFF. The CDR3 DNA is TGTGCCAGTAGTCTCAGCAGCGGGACTCTTTACAATGAGCAGTTCTTC.

This clone was counted between two and nine times. The chain employs TRBV7-3 and TRBJ1-2; TRBD1 matches 7 bases. The CDR3 is 13 amino acids. The ends lost 5 bases at V and 3 bases at J; junction bases unmatched: 3. The germline V gene encodes CDR1 SGHTA and CDR2 FQGTGA. The CDR3 coding sequence is TGTGCCAGCAGCCTAGGGACAGACTATGGCTACACCTTC. This sequence encodes CASSLGTDYGYTF.

V gene TRBV7-3 combines with J gene TRBJ2-1, with a tentative D call TRBD2 (6 bases). This CDR3 comprises 16 residues. Trimming took off 3 bases at V and 8 bases at J, with 20 bases between the two ends. The germline V gene encodes CDR1 SGHTA and CDR2 FQGTGA. CDR3: CASSFLPRVRDDEQFF. The CDR3 bases are TGTGCCAGCAGCTTCCTCCCCCGGGTGCGGGACGATGAGCAGTTCTTC.

In its sample, this clone is medium-sized (0.01 to 0.1%). This rearrangement joins TRBV5-6 to TRBJ1-5, with a possible D match to TRBD1 (5 bases). V shed 1 base and J shed 8 bases, with 13 bases lying between them. Germline CDR1 reads SGHDT; CDR2 reads YYEEEE. The CDR3 contains 14 residues. DNA of the CDR3: TGTGCCAGCAGCTTGTATCCAGGGCAGGAGCCCCAGCATTTT. Translation: CASSLYPGQEPQHF.

This clone was detected only a few times. The V call is TRBV5-8, the J call TRBJ2-1, with D tentatively TRBD2 (6 bases). The CDR3 runs 15 residues. V dropped 1 base and J dropped 10 bases, with 18 bases sitting between them. Germline V gives CDR1 SGHTS, CDR2 YDEGEE. This CDR3 is CASSLSGARRGEQFF. The CDR3 DNA sequence: TGTGCCAGCAGCTTGTCCGGGGCCCGTCGGGGGGAGCAGTTCTTC.

This clone has a handful of counts. The chain uses TRBV9 and TRBJ2-3, with D possibly being TRBD2 (6 bases). Trimming cost V 3 bases and J 6 bases, with 17 bases left between them. From germline, CDR1 is SGDLS and CDR2 YYNGEE. This CDR3 spans 15 amino acids. CDR3 bases: TGTGCCAGCAGCGAGAGCCTCGGGGGAGCCGATACGCAGTATTTT. This translates into CASSESLGGADTQYF. The variable domain in full, completed from reference TRBV9 and TRBJ2-3, reads DSGVTQTPKHLITATGQRVTLRCSPRSGDLSVYWYQQSLDQGLQFLIQYYNGEERAKGNILERFSAQQFPDLHSELNLSSLELGDSALYFCASSESLGGADTQYFGPGTRLTVL.

The J gene is TRBJ2-7, the V gene TRBV6-5; maybe TRBD1 (5 bases). The V end lost 4 bases, the J end lost 3 bases, and 10 bases lay between the germline ends. Looked up from germline, CDR1 is MNHEY and CDR2 is SVGAGI. The CDR3 spans 13 residues. The chain's CDR3 is CASSFRTHYEQYF. DNA of the CDR3: TGTGCCAGCAGTTTCCGGACACACTACGAGCAGTACTTC.

The CDR3 bases are TGCGCCAGCAGCCTCCGACAGGGGGCATCTGGAAACACCATATATTTT. This sequence encodes CASSLRQGASGNTIYF. The genes are TRBV4-3 and TRBJ1-3; 10 nucleotides agree with TRBD1. Germline V CDR1 and CDR2: LGHNA, YSLEER. There are 16 residues in the CDR3. V shed 4 bases, J shed 1 base, and the junction held 4 bases outside the gene matches.

The chain links TRBV12-5 to TRBJ2-5; TRBD2 aligns across 8 bases. J gave up 4 bases and V 7 bases, and 11 bases lay outside the gene matches. Germline CDR1 and CDR2: LGHNT and FRNRAP. CDR3 size: 15 residues. The CDR3 DNA reads as TGTGCTAGTGCCCCGGGACGGGAGGGAAGAGAGACCCAGTACTTC. Its protein is CASAPGREGRETQYF.

The rearrangement links TRBV7-2 to TRBJ2-2; perhaps D is TRBD1 or TRBD2 (5 bases each). Per germline, CDR1 SGHTA and CDR2 FQGNSA. The V end was cut by 0 bases, the J end by 7 bases, with 12 bases between. The CDR3 contains 15 residues. The CDR3 DNA follows: TGTGCCAGCAGCTTAGCGGGACGGGACGGCGGGGAGCTGTTTTTT. Encoded protein: CASSLAGRDGGELFF.

V and J are TRBV19 and TRBJ2-2, with TRBD1 identical over 10 bases. The CDR3 loop spans 14 amino acids. After removal of 6 bases from V and 5 bases from J, the junction contained 3 bases not matched to a gene. Germline CDR1 LNHDA, CDR2 SQIVND (reference sequence). CDR3 residues: CASRTDRGTGELFF. CDR3 coding DNA: TGTGCCAGTAGAACGGACAGGGGGACCGGGGAGCTGTTTTTT.

The table lists this clone with a few counts. CDR3 amino acids: CASSDSAGGPNEQFF. The DNA for the CDR3 is TGTGCCAGCAGTGACTCGGCGGGGGGGCCCAATGAGCAGTTCTTC. This chain joins TRBV6-4 and TRBJ2-1, with 9 nucleotides matching TRBD2. Losses at the gene ends were 0 bases for V and 6 bases for J; bases not matched to a gene: 3. The CDR3 has 15 amino acids. Germline assignment: CDR1 MRHNA and CDR2 SNTAGT.

The CDR3 loop is CASSRTGGYTDTQYF. DNA of the CDR3: TGTGCCAGCAGCCGGACAGGAGGTTACACAGATACGCAGTATTTT. The chain uses TRBV7-6 and TRBJ2-3; 7 bases fit TRBD1. CDR1 and CDR2 (germline): SGHVS, FNYEAQ. This CDR3 comprises 15 residues. V shed 5 bases, J shed 2 bases, and the junction held 7 bases outside the gene matches.